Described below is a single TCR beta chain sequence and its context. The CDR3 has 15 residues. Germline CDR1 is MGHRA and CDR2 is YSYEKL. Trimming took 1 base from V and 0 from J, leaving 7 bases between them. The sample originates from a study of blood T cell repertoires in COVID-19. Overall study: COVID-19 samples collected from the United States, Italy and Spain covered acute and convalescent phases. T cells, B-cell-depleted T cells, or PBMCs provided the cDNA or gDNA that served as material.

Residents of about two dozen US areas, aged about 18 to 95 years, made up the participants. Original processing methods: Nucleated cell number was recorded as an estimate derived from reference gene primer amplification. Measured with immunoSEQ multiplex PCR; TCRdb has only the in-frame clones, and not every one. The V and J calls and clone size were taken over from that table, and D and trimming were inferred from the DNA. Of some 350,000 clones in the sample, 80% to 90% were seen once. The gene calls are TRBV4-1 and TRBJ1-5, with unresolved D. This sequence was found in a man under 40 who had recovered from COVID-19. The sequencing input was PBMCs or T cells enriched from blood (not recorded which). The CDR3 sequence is CASSQVQNSNQPQHF. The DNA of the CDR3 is TGCGCCAGCAGCCAAGTACAGAATAGCAATCAGCCCCAGCATTTT.